This TCR beta chain was recorded in a study of low-dose radiotherapy and immunotherapy resistance in tumors. About the study: Patients took 300 mg oral aspirin daily for four cycles from cycle 1 day 1.

This sample's time point: before trial treatment. Nivolumab, ipilimumab, aspirin, low-dose cyclophosphamide and low-dose radiotherapy were all administered to the donors. The germline V and J ends were trimmed by 5 bases and 7 bases, with 15 bases remaining between them. CDR1 is SEHNR and CDR2 is FQNEAQ in the germline V gene (reference sequence). The CDR3 has 14 residues. Covering alpha and beta chains, TRAV- and TRBV-specific primers were used for the first-strand cDNA. TCR amplification used roughly 18 PCR cycles, a constant-region primer and a V-primer adapter. Isolated mRNA underwent amplification by in vitro transcription. One entry per CDR3 protein, called by TCRdb with MiXCR from the reads. The table records tens of thousands of distinct CDR3 sequences, 18% of them present only once.

This sequence joins TRBV7-9 and TRBJ2-1; D uncertain. This material consisted of PBMCs, taken before treatment. This TCR was recovered from a male donor with prostate cancer. The CDR3 reads CASSPLGRANEQFF. The CDR3 nucleotides are TGTGCCAGCAGCCCCCTTGGCAGAGCTAATGAGCAGTTCTTC.